A selection of T cell receptor beta chains follows, all from one sample in a study of CD8+CD57+ T cells in acquired aplastic anemia. Using its own MiXCR run on the reads, TCRdb lists one record per CDR3 protein. The repertoire has more than 150,000 distinct CDR3 sequences, about half of them found once; the top ten carry about 2.9%. The sequenced sample was sorted CD4+, CD8+, or CD8+CD57+ T cells (not recorded which) from PBMCs. Source of these receptors: a human donor in good health. CDR3s include the opening cysteine and the closing phenylalanine or tryptophan. A D gene is named only where the DNA matches it firmly. Expanded clones are given a class, and other clones once, few, many or no size at all.

>TRBD1|.|TRBV18|TRBJ1-1
TGTGCCAGCTCACCGGGGACAGGGGGCGGCGGCACTGAAGCTTTCTTT
CASSPGTGGGGTEAFF
>.|many|TRBV12-3/TRBV12-4|TRBJ2-3
TGTGCCAGCAGTTCGGGTCTCAGGTTGGCAGATACGCAGTATTTT
CASSSGLRLADTQYF
>.|.|TRBV24-1|TRBJ1-6
TGTGCCACCAGTGATTCTCGGACACTCTCACCCCTCCACTTT
CATSDSRTLSPLHF
>.|few|TRBV24-1|TRBJ2-5
TGTGCCACCAGTGATCACAGGAGACAAGAGACCCAGTACTTC
CATSDHRRQETQYF
>.|.|TRBV7-3|TRBJ2-1
TGTGCCAGCAGCTTAACTCTGGGAATCTCCTACAATGAGCAGTTCTTC
CASSLTLGISYNEQFF
>TRBD2|many|TRBV6-5|TRBJ2-7
TGTGCCAGCAGTTACGCGACTAGCGTCATCGAGCAGTACTTC
CASSYATSVIEQYF
>TRBD1|.|TRBV2|TRBJ2-5
TGTGCCAGCAGTGAGACAGGGGGGCTAGCGGCTAGACAAGAGACCCAGTACTTC
CASSETGGLAARQETQYF
>.|medium-sized|TRBV25-1|TRBJ2-7
TGTGCCAGCAGTGGGAGGGCCTACGAGCAGTACTTC
CASSGRAYEQYF
>.|.|TRBV10-3|TRBJ1-1
TGTGCCATCAGTGAGCCCCCCCACGGGTTGAACACTGAAGCTTTCTTT
CAISEPPHGLNTEAFF
>TRBD2|.|TRBV7-8|TRBJ2-5
TGTGCCAGCAGCTTGGTATGGCGGGAGTTAGAGACCCAGTACTTC
CASSLVWRELETQYF
>TRBD1|.|TRBV25-1|TRBJ1-2
TGTGCCAGCAGTGAAGGAGGTGACAGGGGGGGATATGGCTACACCTTC
CASSEGGDRGGYGYTF
>.|.|TRBV15|TRBJ2-7
TGTGCCACCAGCAGAGATCTACAGTCCTACGAGCAGTACTTC
CATSRDLQSYEQYF
>TRBD1|many|TRBV6-1|TRBJ1-2
TGTGCCAGCAGCAGGCAGGGGGCCTCACCTACTAACTATGGCTACACCTTC
CASSRQGASPTNYGYTF
>.|.|TRBV15|TRBJ2-7
TGTGCCACCAGCCATACTCAGGACAGATACGAGCAGTACTTC
CATSHTQDRYEQYF
>.|.|TRBV4-3|TRBJ2-1
TGCGCCAGCAGGGAAACCGGGACTAGGGGGCATGAGCAGTTCTTC
CASRETGTRGHEQFF
>.|.|TRBV29-1|TRBJ1-2
TGCAGCGCGGACAGCTTCTATGGCTACACCTTC
CSADSFYGYTF
>TRBD2|many|TRBV20-1|TRBJ2-2
TGCAGTGCTAGAGGGGCTAGCGGGATCCCCGGGGAGCTGTTTTTT
CSARGASGIPGELFF
>TRBD2|.|TRBV30|TRBJ2-7
TGTGCCTGGAGTCCCGGGGGGGCAGGCGAGCAGTACTTC
CAWSPGGAGEQYF
>.|many|TRBV7-9|TRBJ2-7
TGTGCCAGCAGCTTATATTCCCAGCGGACCACTCGGGGGGAGCAGTACTTC
CASSLYSQRTTRGEQYF
>.|.|TRBV11-2|TRBJ1-1
TGTGCCAGCAGCCCCAGGGTGAGCACTGAAGCTTTCTTT
CASSPRVSTEAFF
>.|few|TRBV10-3|TRBJ2-3
TGTGCCATCAACAGGCGCGGCGGAAGCACAGATACGCAGTATTTT
CAINRRGGSTDTQYF
>TRBD2|.|TRBV10-1|TRBJ2-2
TGCGCCAGCAGTGACCCTTATGGAGGGACTAGCCGAGAGGAGCTGTTTTTT
CASSDPYGGTSREELFF
>TRBD2|.|TRBV20-1|TRBJ2-1
TGCAGTGCTTCTCCGGGACTAGCGGGAAACAGCTCCTACAATGAGCAGTTCTTC
CSASPGLAGNSSYNEQFF
>.|many|TRBV25-1|TRBJ2-2
TGTGCCAGCAGTCCCCACAGAAACACCGGGGAGCTGTTTTTT
CASSPHRNTGELFF
>.|.|TRBV20-1|TRBJ1-1
TGCAGTGCTAGAGATTTCAGAACGAACACTGAAGCTTTCTTT
CSARDFRTNTEAFF
>TRBD1|.|TRBV19|TRBJ2-7
TGTGCCTCTCGACAGGGCGGGTACGAGCAGTACTTC
CASRQGGYEQYF
>.|many|TRBV2|TRBJ2-6
TGTGCCAGCAGTACGGGAGTATCTGCGGGGGCCAACGTCCTGACTTTC
CASSTGVSAGANVLTF
>TRBD1|many|TRBV7-9|TRBJ1-1
TGTGCCAGCAGCTTTGGGACAGGTCTCGAAGCTTTCTTT
CASSFGTGLEAFF
>.|.|TRBV10-3|TRBJ2-7
TGTGCCATCAGTGAGTCTGACAGATACGAGCAGTACTTC
CAISESDRYEQYF
>TRBD1|.|TRBV24-1|TRBJ1-2
TGTGCCAGCTCACTCCAGGACAGGGCTGACTATGGCTACACCTTC
CASSLQDRADYGYTF
>.|.|TRBV18|TRBJ1-1
TGTGCCAGCTCACCGACAGTGGAAAGGGGCTGGAACACTGAAGCTTTCTTT
CASSPTVERGWNTEAFF
>.|.|TRBV28|TRBJ2-7
TGTGCCAGCAACGCGCCGCCCTACGAGCAGTACTTC
CASNAPPYEQYF
>.|many|TRBV29-1|TRBJ1-2
TGCAGCGTAGCTTCTAACTATGGCTACACCTTC
CSVASNYGYTF